The clone carrying this TCR beta chain came up a few times. Time point specified: pre-sensitization, week 0. The treatment here: therapeutic diphenylcyclopropenone sensitization with weekly scalp DPC. In the original processing: Between about 20,000 and 690,600 TCRs appeared in each sample, and the median stood at 95,638. TCRdb re-called the RACE reads through MiXCR, storing one row per CDR3 protein. For this entry, the V and J calls and clone size follow TCRdb and not the study's own pipeline. Of tens of thousands of distinct CDR3 sequences in the sample, around 13% were seen once. V was trimmed by 1 base and J by 2 bases, leaving 6 bases between them. The CDR3 is 14 residues long. Germline values: CDR1 SGHTA, CDR2 FQGNSA. These data originate in a study of human T cells and chemical hapten exposure. Study-wide context: Patients had diphenylcyclopropenone applied to the scalp weekly throughout the approximately 24-week study.

The sample was whole blood, taken in connection with sensitization to the hapten diphenylcyclopropenone (DPC). V is TRBV7-2 and J is TRBJ1-3; D is undetermined. The receptor's source is a woman aged 45-59 years with alopecia areata. Some clones in this sample may be carry-over from other donors' samples. CDR3: CASSLGVAGNTIYF. CDR3 bases: TGTGCCAGCAGCTTAGGCGTTGCTGGAAACACCATATATTTT.